These 9 T cell receptor beta chains came from one sample sequenced in a study of T cell clones after liver transplantation. Only in-frame clones appear in the TCRdb table, and some are missing; sequencing was by immunoSEQ multiplex PCR. The table shows around 110,000 clones, with 75% to 95% occurring only once. The sample here was CD4+ T cells from blood, taken 12 months after liver transplant. The receptors here all came from a human patient who received a liver transplant. Some T cells may possibly be graft donor cells.

V and J are TRBV4-1 and TRBJ2-7; 9 bases are shared with TRBD2. The CDR3 consists of 15 residues. V lost 6 bases, J lost 2 bases, and 8 bases stayed unmatched. Germline-derived CDR1 and CDR2 are MGHRA and YSYEKL. The CDR3 DNA is TGCGCCAGCAGTCCGACTAGCGGAGCAACCTACGAGCAGTACTTC. It codes for CASSPTSGATYEQYF.

This chain joins TRBV29-1 and TRBJ1-1; the match to TRBD1 covers 7 bases. V trimming: 6 bases; J trimming: 1 base; junction bases outside the gene matches: 20. The CDR3 is 18 residues long. Germline CDR1 and CDR2: SQVTM and ANQGSEA. CDR3 sequence reads: CSVDPARGRGGANTEAFF. Written as DNA, the CDR3 is TGCAGCGTGGATCCGGCGAGGGGGCGAGGAGGTGCGAACACTGAAGCTTTCTTT.

This clone has more than one count but fewer than ten. This sequence joins TRBV15 and TRBJ1-5, with D possibly TRBD1 on 6 matching bases. The germline V gene encodes CDR1 LNHNV and CDR2 YYDKDF (reference sequence). The CDR3 runs 14 residues. V lost 4 bases, J lost 1 base, and 8 bases lay in between. The CDR3 loop reads CATSKQGSNQPQHF. CDR3 DNA sequence: TGTGCCACCAGCAAACAGGGAAGCAATCAGCCCCAGCATTTT.

This chain uses TRBV6-6 with TRBJ2-1; TRBD1 or TRBD2 may be the D gene (6 bases each). Germline CDR1 is MNHNY and CDR2 is SVGAGI (reference sequence). There are 15 residues in the CDR3. Trimming stripped 4 bases from V and 5 bases from J, with 15 bases between. The CDR3 protein is CASSSGGVRDNEQFF. In DNA, the CDR3 is TGTGCCAGCAGTTCCGGGGGCGTTAGGGACAATGAGCAGTTCTTC.

This clone appeared a single time. The chain is built from TRBV19 and TRBJ2-5, with D possibly being TRBD2 (6 bases). Germline assignment: CDR1 LNHDA and CDR2 SQIVND (reference sequence). There are 13 residues in the CDR3. Trimming removed 3 bases at V and 5 bases at J, with 10 bases between. CDR3 residues: CASSIGGLETQYF. CDR3 nucleotides: TGTGCCAGTAGTATTGGGGGACTGGAGACCCAGTACTTC.

The V call is TRBV10-2, the J call TRBJ2-2; 16 nucleotides line up with TRBD2. V gave up 8 bases and J gave up 4 bases; unmatched junction bases: 7. This CDR3 spans 17 amino acids. CDR1 is WSHSY and CDR2 is SAAADI in the germline V gene. The CDR3 region has the DNA TGCGCCAGCCGGGGACTAGCGGGAGGGTGGGGCACCGGGGAGCTGTTTTTT. Its translation: CASRGLAGGWGTGELFF.

The chain combines TRBV19 with TRBJ1-5, with a tentative D call TRBD1 (6 bases). Germline V gives CDR1 LNHDA, CDR2 SQIVND (reference sequence). The CDR3 runs to 15 residues. V was trimmed by 1 base and J by 2 bases, leaving 9 bases between them. The CDR3 nucleotides are TGTGCCAGTAGTATAGGTGGGGGCGGCAATCAGCCCCAGCATTTT. Its protein is CASSIGGGGNQPQHF.

The chain uses TRBV25-1 and TRBJ1-4; TRBD1 matches at 9 bases. J gave up 7 bases and V 4 bases, and 10 bases lay outside the gene matches. CDR1 MGHDK and CDR2 SYGVNS come from the germline V gene. This CDR3 is built from 16 residues. In DNA, the CDR3 is TGTGCCAGCAGTGGGAGGGACAGGGTACACGGTGAAAAACTGTTTTTT. Protein sequence: CASSGRDRVHGEKLFF.

The chain employs TRBV5-1 and TRBJ1-2; 10 nucleotides line up with TRBD1. The CDR3 is made up of 15 amino acids. CDR1 and CDR2 (germline): SGHRS, YFSETQ. Trimming cost V 4 bases and J 5 bases; bases outside gene matches: 8. The CDR3 DNA follows: TGCGCCAGCAGCGTGGGACAGGGGTCGATTTATGGCTACACCTTC. Its translation: CASSVGQGSIYGYTF.